This T cell receptor beta chain appears in the sequencing data of a study of cytomegalovirus exposure and HLA in healthy donors. General study results and limits: Later examination showed HLA-associated TCR beta chains had greater clonal expansion than equally common others. Confirmation was obtained in vitro that three CMV-associated chains are specific for CMV antigens.

The PCR employed 60 Vbeta primers together with 13 Jbeta primers. This table comes from immunoSEQ multiplex PCR, and its TCRdb copy is limited to in-frame clones, with some not included. Here the sample spans over 75,000 clones, around 59% being singletons. This clone was seen only once. Its matching antigen is unknown. Despite likely unrecorded immune exposures, the donors were nominally healthy at the time of sampling. The CDR3 is 13 amino acids. V was shortened by 8 bases and J by 4 bases, with 14 bases between the two germline ends. The germline CDR1 and CDR2 sequences are KGHSH and LQKENI. The clonotype comes from a human donor in good health. Specimen: PBMCs. V usage is TRBV18 and J usage is TRBJ2-5; D perhaps matches TRBD1 (6 bases). In nucleotides, the CDR3 is TGTGCCAGCCTTCAGGGGATTTCAGAGACCCAGTACTTC. The encoded protein is CASLQGISETQYF.